The clone carrying this T cell receptor beta chain was counted many times. As yet, its antigen is unknown. The data were taken from a study of T-cell memory formation after mild COVID-19. The study, taken as a whole, reports: The appearance of some responding clones in pre-infection memory suggested that cross-reactive memory joined.

The germline V and J ends were trimmed by 6 bases and 10 bases, with 16 bases remaining between them. Germline V gene sequence: CDR1 SEHNR, CDR2 FQNEAQ (reference sequence). This CDR3 region has 14 residues. TCRdb passed the 5' RACE reads through MiXCR, listing each CDR3 protein once. The sample lists about 82,000 distinct CDR3 sequences; around 13% were seen once. The origin of this receptor is a young man who had mild COVID-19 (a few samples of this study predate the infection). Cell type and time point are not known. Sequencing used PBMCs or a T cell subset sorted from them (not recorded which). This chain uses TRBV7-9 with TRBJ1-6; tentative D call: TRBD1 (5 bases). The CDR3 nucleotides are TGTGCCAGCAGAGAGACGGGGCCTAGCTCACCCCTCCACTTT. This gives the protein CASRETGPSSPLHF.